This TCR beta chain comes out of a study of blood T cell repertoires in COVID-19. About the study: COVID-19 samples from acute and convalescent phases originated in the United States, Italy and Spain.

Authors' analysis steps: Cell counts per sample came from amplifying reference gene primers. Assay: immunoSEQ multiplex PCR; the TCRdb copy retains only in-frame clones and omits some. V and J calls and clone size are given by that table; D and trimming were obtained from the DNA. The sample lists about 300,000 clones; 86% were seen once. Between the trimmed V and J ends, which lost 4 bases and 5 bases, there was a span of 11 bases. CDR3 length: 14 amino acids. The germline V gene encodes CDR1 SNHLY and CDR2 FYNNEI. All enrollees were roughly 18 to 100 years old and from 24 US areas. Researchers sorted participants into cohorts using their self-reported clinical history.

The sample taken for sequencing was PBMCs or T cells enriched from blood (not recorded which). This sequence was found in a woman younger than 30 who had recovered from COVID-19. The chain employs TRBV2 and TRBJ2-2; tentative D call: TRBD1 (6 bases). The CDR3 sequence is CASSVDRTTGELFF. The CDR3 DNA is TGTGCCAGCAGTGTAGACAGGACAACCGGGGAGCTGTTTTTT.